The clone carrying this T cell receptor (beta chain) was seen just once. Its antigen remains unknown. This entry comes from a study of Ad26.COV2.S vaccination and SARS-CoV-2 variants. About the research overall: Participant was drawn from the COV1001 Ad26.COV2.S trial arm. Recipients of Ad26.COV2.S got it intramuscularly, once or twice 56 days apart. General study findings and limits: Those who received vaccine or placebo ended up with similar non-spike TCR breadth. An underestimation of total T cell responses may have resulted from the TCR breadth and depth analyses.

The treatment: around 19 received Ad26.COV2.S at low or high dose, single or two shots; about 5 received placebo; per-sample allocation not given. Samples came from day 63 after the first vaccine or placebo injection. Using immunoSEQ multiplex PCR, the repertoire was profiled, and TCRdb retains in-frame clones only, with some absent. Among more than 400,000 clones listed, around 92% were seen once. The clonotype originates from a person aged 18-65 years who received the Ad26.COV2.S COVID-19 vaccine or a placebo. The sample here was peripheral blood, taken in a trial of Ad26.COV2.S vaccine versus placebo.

The CDR3 reads CASSNWTGTIYGYTF. In DNA, the CDR3 is TGTGCCAGCAGTAACTGGACAGGGACGATCTATGGCTACACCTTC. The chain employs TRBV5-8 and TRBJ1-2; 8 bases match TRBD1. This CDR3 is built from 15 residues. The germline gives CDR1 SGHTS, CDR2 YDEGEE. V gave up 5 bases and J gave up 4 bases; unmatched junction bases: 10.